This is a list of T cell receptor beta chains from one sample in a study of blood T cell repertoires in COVID-19. Some clones are missing from TCRdb's copy, which holds only in-frame ones; the method was immunoSEQ multiplex PCR. The sample has about 39,000 clones; 80% to 90% are singletons. The sequencing sample was made of peripheral blood. These receptors were obtained from a man between 60 and 75 years old in a cohort sampled during active COVID-19. Both conserved end residues are part of each CDR3. The order of the fields is clone size, V gene, J gene, D gene, CDR3 DNA, CDR3 protein. A D gene is named only where the DNA matches it firmly. Clone sizes are given selectively: once, few, many, or a class where the clone is expanded.

size: -
V: TRBV11-3
J: TRBJ1-3
D: -
DNA: TGTGCCAGCAGCTTAGTCGGCACCATATATTTT
CDR3: CASSLVGTIYF

size: -
V: TRBV6-4
J: TRBJ1-2
D: TRBD1
DNA: TGTGCCAGCAGCGTTAAGGGACAGGGGGCAGAGGACTATGGCTACACCTTC
CDR3: CASSVKGQGAEDYGYTF

size: -
V: TRBV5-1
J: TRBJ2-1
D: -
DNA: TGCGCCAGCAGCTTGCGGCAGGGTACCTACAATGAGCAGTTCTTC
CDR3: CASSLRQGTYNEQFF

size: -
V: TRBV18
J: TRBJ1-1
D: -
DNA: TGTGCCAGCTCACCACCCGGCAGGGTGGAGGGTGAAGCTTTCTTT
CDR3: CASSPPGRVEGEAFF

size: -
V: TRBV5-4
J: TRBJ2-5
D: -
DNA: TGTGCCAGCACCCCGGGGATCGATGGGGAGACCCAGTACTTC
CDR3: CASTPGIDGETQYF

size: -
V: TRBV27
J: TRBJ2-7
D: -
DNA: TGTGCCAGCAGTTTATGGGCTCGGGGGTTCTACGAGCAGTACTTC
CDR3: CASSLWARGFYEQYF

size: -
V: TRBV6-5
J: TRBJ1-2
D: -
DNA: TGTGCCAGCAGTAGACCGGGGAACTATGGCTACACCTTC
CDR3: CASSRPGNYGYTF

size: -
V: TRBV11-3
J: TRBJ2-5
D: TRBD2
DNA: TGTGCCAGCAGCTCCTCGATAGCGGGGGGACAAGAGACCCAGTACTTC
CDR3: CASSSSIAGGQETQYF

size: -
V: TRBV7-8
J: TRBJ2-3
D: -
DNA: TGTGCCAGCACCACGGGGACTGTCTTCACAGATACGCAGTATTTT
CDR3: CASTTGTVFTDTQYF

size: -
V: TRBV29-1
J: TRBJ2-2
D: -
DNA: TGCAGCGTTGTCGCGGGAACGAACACCGGGGAGCTGTTTTTT
CDR3: CSVVAGTNTGELFF

size: -
V: TRBV14
J: TRBJ1-2
D: TRBD1
DNA: TGTGCCAGCAGCCCCGGACAGGGGGCGGGAGGCTACACCTTC
CDR3: CASSPGQGAGGYTF

size: -
V: TRBV18
J: TRBJ2-3
D: TRBD2
DNA: TGTGCCAGCTCACCACAGACTAGCGGGAACACAGATACGCAGTATTTT
CDR3: CASSPQTSGNTDTQYF

size: once
V: TRBV4-1
J: TRBJ1-2
D: -
DNA: TGCGCCAGCAGCCAAGATCAGAGGGCTGGCTACACCTTC
CDR3: CASSQDQRAGYTF

size: -
V: TRBV10-3
J: TRBJ2-5
D: -
DNA: TGTGCCATCAGTGAGCAGTTAAGGGGTGAGACCCAGTACTTC
CDR3: CAISEQLRGETQYF

size: -
V: TRBV5-1
J: TRBJ2-7
D: TRBD1
DNA: TGCGCCAGCAGCAATCTACAGGGGGCGGAGAACGAGCAGTACTTC
CDR3: CASSNLQGAENEQYF

size: -
V: TRBV6-5
J: TRBJ1-5
D: TRBD1
DNA: TGTGCCAGCAGGATTCAGGGGGTAGGTCAGCCCCAGCATTTT
CDR3: CASRIQGVGQPQHF

size: -
V: TRBV7-9
J: TRBJ2-1
D: TRBD2
DNA: TGTGCCAGCAGCCCCCTGGGAGGGTACAATGAGCAGTTCTTC
CDR3: CASSPLGGYNEQFF

size: -
V: TRBV5-1
J: TRBJ2-1
D: -
DNA: TGCGCCAGCAGCTTGGCGGCGGGCCCTTATACCAATGAGCAGTTCTTC
CDR3: CASSLAAGPYTNEQFF

size: -
V: TRBV3-1/TRBV3-2
J: TRBJ2-1
D: TRBD1
DNA: TGTGCCAGCCGTGGGACAGCCTACAATGAGCAGTTCTTC
CDR3: CASRGTAYNEQFF

size: -
V: TRBV11-2
J: TRBJ2-3
D: -
DNA: TGTGCCAGCAAGCTTACCCGAGGGAACTATGGTGGAGATACGCAGTATTTT
CDR3: CASKLTRGNYGGDTQYF

size: -
V: TRBV7-6
J: TRBJ2-7
D: -
DNA: TGTGCCAGCAGCTTAGATTCGGGGGTCAGCTCCTACGAGCAGTACTTC
CDR3: CASSLDSGVSSYEQYF

size: -
V: TRBV27
J: TRBJ2-3
D: -
DNA: TGTGCCAGCATCGCGGGGCAAGTCCCCACAGATACGCAGTATTTT
CDR3: CASIAGQVPTDTQYF